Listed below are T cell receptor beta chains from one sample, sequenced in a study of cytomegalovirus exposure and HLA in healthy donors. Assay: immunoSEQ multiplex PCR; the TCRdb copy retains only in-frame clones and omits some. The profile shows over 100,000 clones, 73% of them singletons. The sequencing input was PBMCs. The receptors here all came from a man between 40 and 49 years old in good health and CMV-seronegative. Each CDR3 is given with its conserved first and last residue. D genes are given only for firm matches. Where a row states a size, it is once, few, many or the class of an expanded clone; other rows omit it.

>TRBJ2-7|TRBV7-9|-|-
CASSSAGLGQYF
TGTGCCAGCAGCTCCGCGGGATTAGGGCAGTACTTC
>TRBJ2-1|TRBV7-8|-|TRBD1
CASSTDRGINYEQFF
TGTGCCAGCAGCACCGACAGGGGCATTAACTATGAGCAGTTCTTC
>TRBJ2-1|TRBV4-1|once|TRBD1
CASSLAAGQGHNEQFF
TGCGCCAGCAGCCTCGCGGCAGGACAGGGGCACAATGAGCAGTTCTTC
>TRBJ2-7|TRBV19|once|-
CASSFAGSSYEQYF
TGTGCCAGTAGTTTCGCCGGGAGCTCCTACGAGCAGTACTTC
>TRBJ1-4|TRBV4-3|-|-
CASSQDRGGVEKLFF
TGCGCCAGCAGCCAAGACAGGGGTGGAGTCGAAAAACTGTTTTTT
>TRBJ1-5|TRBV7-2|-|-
CASSLDPQLSNQPQHF
TGTGCCAGCAGCTTAGACCCACAGCTTAGCAATCAGCCCCAGCATTTT
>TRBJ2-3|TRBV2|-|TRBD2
CASSRGTISTDTQYF
TGTGCCAGCAGCCGCGGGACTATTAGCACAGATACGCAGTATTTT
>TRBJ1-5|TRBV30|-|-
CAWSVRGTRNDQPQHF
TGTGCCTGGAGTGTTAGGGGAACCCGAAATGATCAGCCCCAGCATTTT
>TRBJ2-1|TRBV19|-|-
CATRGGASNEQFF
TGTGCCACCAGAGGGGGGGCATCGAATGAGCAGTTCTTC
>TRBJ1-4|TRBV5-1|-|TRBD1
CASSLGDSREKLFF
TGCGCCAGCAGCTTGGGGGACAGCCGGGAAAAACTGTTTTTT
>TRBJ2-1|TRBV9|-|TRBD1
CASSVGTGVGAYNEQFF
TGTGCCAGCAGCGTAGGGACAGGGGTTGGGGCCTACAATGAGCAGTTCTTC
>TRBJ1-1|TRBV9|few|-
CASSVGVYGGPFF
TGTGCCAGCAGCGTAGGAGTATATGGAGGACCTTTCTTT
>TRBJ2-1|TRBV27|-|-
CASSFRGPYNEQFF
TGTGCCAGCAGTTTCAGGGGACCCTACAATGAGCAGTTCTTC
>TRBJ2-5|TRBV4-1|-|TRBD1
CASSLSSSARGLGAGWETQYF
TGCGCCAGCAGCCTTTCTTCATCGGCCAGGGGGCTCGGTGCTGGGTGGGAGACCCAGTACTTC
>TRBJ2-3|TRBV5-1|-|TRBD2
CATNVAGGPTDTQYF
TGCGCCACCAATGTAGCGGGGGGTCCCACAGATACGCAGTATTTT
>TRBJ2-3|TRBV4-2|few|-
CASSRTSTDTQYF
TGTGCCAGCAGCCGCACTAGCACAGATACGCAGTATTTT
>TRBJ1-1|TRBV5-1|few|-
CASSLDGAEAFF
TGCGCCAGCAGCTTGGACGGGGCTGAAGCTTTCTTT
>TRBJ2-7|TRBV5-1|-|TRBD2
CASSRTGTSGGVDEQYF
TGCGCCAGCAGCCGAACCGGGACTAGCGGGGGAGTGGACGAGCAGTACTTC
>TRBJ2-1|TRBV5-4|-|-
CASSLGLAPYNEQFF
TGTGCCAGCAGCTTGGGGCTAGCCCCCTACAATGAGCAGTTCTTC
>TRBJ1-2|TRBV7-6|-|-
CASSRSLDTFYGYTF
TGTGCCAGCAGCCGTTCTCTCGACACTTTCTATGGCTACACCTTC
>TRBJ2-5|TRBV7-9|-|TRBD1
CASSLGQGAVLDQYF
TGTGCCAGCAGCTTAGGACAGGGGGCCGTGCTAGACCAGTACTTC
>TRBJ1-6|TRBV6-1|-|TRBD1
CASSEVDRANSPLHF
TGTGCCAGCAGTGAAGTGGACAGGGCCAATTCACCCCTCCACTTT
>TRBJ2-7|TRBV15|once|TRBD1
CATSSGQGGFYEQYF
TGTGCCACCAGCAGTGGACAGGGTGGATTCTACGAGCAGTACTTC
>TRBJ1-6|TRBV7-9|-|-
CASSLGRGADSPLHF
TGTGCCAGCAGCTTAGGTCGGGGGGCAGATTCACCCCTCCACTTT
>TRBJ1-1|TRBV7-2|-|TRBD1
CASSWRGDREEAFF
TGTGCCAGCAGCTGGCGAGGGGACAGGGAAGAAGCTTTCTTT
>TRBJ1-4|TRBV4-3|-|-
CASSQLRFGGRANEKLFF
TGCGCCAGCAGCCAACTCCGGTTCGGGGGGCGCGCTAATGAAAAACTGTTTTTT